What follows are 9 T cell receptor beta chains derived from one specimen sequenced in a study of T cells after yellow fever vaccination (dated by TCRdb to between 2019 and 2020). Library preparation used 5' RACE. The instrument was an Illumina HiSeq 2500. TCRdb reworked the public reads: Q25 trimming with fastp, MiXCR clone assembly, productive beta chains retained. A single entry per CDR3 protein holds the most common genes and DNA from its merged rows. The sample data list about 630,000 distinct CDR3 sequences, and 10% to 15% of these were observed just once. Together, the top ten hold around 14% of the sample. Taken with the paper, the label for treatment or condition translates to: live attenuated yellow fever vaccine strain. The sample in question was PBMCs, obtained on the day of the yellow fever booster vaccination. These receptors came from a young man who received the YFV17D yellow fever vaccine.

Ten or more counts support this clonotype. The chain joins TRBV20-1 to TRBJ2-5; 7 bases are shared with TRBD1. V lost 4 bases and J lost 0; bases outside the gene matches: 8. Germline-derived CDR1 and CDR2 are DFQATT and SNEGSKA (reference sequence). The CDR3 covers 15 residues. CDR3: CSAKTGAPNQETQYF. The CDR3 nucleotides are TGCAGTGCTAAAACAGGGGCCCCAAACCAAGAGACCCAGTACTTC.

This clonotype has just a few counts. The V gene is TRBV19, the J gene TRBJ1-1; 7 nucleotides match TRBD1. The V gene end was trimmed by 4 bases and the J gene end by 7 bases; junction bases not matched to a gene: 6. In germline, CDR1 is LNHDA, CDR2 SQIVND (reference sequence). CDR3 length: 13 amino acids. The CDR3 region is CASSKTGNIEAFF. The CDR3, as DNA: TGTGCCAGTAGTAAGACAGGGAATATTGAAGCTTTCTTT.

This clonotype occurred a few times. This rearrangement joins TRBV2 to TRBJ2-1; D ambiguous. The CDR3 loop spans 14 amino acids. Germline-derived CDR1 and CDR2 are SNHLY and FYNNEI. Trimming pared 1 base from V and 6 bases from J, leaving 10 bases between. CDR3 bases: TGTGCCAGCAGTGAAGGCCTCTCTAGCAATGAGCAGTTCTTC. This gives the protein CASSEGLSSNEQFF. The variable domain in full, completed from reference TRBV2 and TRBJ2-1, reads EPEVTQTPSHQVTQMGQEVILRCVPISNHLYFYWYRQILGQKVEFLVSFYNNEISEKSEIFDDQFSVERPDGSNFTLKIRSTKLEDSAMYFCASSEGLSSNEQFFGPGTRLTVL.

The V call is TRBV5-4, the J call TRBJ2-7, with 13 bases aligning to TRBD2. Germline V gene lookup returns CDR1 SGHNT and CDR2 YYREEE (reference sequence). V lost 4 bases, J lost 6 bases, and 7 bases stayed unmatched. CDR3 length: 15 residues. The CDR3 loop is CASSPRTSGSGEQYF. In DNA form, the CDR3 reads TGTGCCAGCAGCCCAAGGACTAGCGGGAGTGGCGAGCAGTACTTC.

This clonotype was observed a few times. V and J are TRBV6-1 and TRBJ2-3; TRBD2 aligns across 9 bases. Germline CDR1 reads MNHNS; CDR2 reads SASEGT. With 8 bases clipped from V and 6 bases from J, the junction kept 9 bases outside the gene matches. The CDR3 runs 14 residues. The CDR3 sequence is CASLRGGRGDTQYF. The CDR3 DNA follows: TGTGCCAGCTTACGTGGCGGGAGGGGTGATACGCAGTATTTT.

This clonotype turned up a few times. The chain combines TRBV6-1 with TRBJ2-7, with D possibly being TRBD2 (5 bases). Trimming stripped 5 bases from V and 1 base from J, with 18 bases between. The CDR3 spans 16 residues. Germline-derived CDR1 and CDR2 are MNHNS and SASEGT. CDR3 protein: CASSNLGGSFSYEQYF. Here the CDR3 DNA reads TGTGCCAGCAGTAATTTAGGAGGAAGCTTTTCCTACGAGCAGTACTTC.

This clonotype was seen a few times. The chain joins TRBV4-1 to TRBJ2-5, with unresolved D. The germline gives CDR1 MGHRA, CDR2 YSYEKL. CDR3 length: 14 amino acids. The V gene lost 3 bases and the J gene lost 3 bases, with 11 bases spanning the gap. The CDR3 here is CASSHPEIKETQYF. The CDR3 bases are TGCGCCAGCAGCCACCCGGAGATAAAAGAGACCCAGTACTTC.

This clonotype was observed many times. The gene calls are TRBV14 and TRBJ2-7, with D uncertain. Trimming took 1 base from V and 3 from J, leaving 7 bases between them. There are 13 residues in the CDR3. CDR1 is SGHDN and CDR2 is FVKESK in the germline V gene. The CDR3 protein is CASSQATYYEQYF. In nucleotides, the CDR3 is TGTGCCAGCAGCCAAGCCACTTACTACGAGCAGTACTTC.

Here the CDR3 DNA reads TGCGCCAGCAGTAGTCTTCGGGGGACTGGCTACACCTTC. Translated: CASSSLRGTGYTF. V gene TRBV10-2 combines with J gene TRBJ1-2, with D perhaps matching TRBD1 (5 bases). The ends were cut back, 5 bases at V and 7 bases at J, with 14 bases in the middle. The CDR3 length is 13 residues. Germline values: CDR1 WSHSY, CDR2 SAAADI.